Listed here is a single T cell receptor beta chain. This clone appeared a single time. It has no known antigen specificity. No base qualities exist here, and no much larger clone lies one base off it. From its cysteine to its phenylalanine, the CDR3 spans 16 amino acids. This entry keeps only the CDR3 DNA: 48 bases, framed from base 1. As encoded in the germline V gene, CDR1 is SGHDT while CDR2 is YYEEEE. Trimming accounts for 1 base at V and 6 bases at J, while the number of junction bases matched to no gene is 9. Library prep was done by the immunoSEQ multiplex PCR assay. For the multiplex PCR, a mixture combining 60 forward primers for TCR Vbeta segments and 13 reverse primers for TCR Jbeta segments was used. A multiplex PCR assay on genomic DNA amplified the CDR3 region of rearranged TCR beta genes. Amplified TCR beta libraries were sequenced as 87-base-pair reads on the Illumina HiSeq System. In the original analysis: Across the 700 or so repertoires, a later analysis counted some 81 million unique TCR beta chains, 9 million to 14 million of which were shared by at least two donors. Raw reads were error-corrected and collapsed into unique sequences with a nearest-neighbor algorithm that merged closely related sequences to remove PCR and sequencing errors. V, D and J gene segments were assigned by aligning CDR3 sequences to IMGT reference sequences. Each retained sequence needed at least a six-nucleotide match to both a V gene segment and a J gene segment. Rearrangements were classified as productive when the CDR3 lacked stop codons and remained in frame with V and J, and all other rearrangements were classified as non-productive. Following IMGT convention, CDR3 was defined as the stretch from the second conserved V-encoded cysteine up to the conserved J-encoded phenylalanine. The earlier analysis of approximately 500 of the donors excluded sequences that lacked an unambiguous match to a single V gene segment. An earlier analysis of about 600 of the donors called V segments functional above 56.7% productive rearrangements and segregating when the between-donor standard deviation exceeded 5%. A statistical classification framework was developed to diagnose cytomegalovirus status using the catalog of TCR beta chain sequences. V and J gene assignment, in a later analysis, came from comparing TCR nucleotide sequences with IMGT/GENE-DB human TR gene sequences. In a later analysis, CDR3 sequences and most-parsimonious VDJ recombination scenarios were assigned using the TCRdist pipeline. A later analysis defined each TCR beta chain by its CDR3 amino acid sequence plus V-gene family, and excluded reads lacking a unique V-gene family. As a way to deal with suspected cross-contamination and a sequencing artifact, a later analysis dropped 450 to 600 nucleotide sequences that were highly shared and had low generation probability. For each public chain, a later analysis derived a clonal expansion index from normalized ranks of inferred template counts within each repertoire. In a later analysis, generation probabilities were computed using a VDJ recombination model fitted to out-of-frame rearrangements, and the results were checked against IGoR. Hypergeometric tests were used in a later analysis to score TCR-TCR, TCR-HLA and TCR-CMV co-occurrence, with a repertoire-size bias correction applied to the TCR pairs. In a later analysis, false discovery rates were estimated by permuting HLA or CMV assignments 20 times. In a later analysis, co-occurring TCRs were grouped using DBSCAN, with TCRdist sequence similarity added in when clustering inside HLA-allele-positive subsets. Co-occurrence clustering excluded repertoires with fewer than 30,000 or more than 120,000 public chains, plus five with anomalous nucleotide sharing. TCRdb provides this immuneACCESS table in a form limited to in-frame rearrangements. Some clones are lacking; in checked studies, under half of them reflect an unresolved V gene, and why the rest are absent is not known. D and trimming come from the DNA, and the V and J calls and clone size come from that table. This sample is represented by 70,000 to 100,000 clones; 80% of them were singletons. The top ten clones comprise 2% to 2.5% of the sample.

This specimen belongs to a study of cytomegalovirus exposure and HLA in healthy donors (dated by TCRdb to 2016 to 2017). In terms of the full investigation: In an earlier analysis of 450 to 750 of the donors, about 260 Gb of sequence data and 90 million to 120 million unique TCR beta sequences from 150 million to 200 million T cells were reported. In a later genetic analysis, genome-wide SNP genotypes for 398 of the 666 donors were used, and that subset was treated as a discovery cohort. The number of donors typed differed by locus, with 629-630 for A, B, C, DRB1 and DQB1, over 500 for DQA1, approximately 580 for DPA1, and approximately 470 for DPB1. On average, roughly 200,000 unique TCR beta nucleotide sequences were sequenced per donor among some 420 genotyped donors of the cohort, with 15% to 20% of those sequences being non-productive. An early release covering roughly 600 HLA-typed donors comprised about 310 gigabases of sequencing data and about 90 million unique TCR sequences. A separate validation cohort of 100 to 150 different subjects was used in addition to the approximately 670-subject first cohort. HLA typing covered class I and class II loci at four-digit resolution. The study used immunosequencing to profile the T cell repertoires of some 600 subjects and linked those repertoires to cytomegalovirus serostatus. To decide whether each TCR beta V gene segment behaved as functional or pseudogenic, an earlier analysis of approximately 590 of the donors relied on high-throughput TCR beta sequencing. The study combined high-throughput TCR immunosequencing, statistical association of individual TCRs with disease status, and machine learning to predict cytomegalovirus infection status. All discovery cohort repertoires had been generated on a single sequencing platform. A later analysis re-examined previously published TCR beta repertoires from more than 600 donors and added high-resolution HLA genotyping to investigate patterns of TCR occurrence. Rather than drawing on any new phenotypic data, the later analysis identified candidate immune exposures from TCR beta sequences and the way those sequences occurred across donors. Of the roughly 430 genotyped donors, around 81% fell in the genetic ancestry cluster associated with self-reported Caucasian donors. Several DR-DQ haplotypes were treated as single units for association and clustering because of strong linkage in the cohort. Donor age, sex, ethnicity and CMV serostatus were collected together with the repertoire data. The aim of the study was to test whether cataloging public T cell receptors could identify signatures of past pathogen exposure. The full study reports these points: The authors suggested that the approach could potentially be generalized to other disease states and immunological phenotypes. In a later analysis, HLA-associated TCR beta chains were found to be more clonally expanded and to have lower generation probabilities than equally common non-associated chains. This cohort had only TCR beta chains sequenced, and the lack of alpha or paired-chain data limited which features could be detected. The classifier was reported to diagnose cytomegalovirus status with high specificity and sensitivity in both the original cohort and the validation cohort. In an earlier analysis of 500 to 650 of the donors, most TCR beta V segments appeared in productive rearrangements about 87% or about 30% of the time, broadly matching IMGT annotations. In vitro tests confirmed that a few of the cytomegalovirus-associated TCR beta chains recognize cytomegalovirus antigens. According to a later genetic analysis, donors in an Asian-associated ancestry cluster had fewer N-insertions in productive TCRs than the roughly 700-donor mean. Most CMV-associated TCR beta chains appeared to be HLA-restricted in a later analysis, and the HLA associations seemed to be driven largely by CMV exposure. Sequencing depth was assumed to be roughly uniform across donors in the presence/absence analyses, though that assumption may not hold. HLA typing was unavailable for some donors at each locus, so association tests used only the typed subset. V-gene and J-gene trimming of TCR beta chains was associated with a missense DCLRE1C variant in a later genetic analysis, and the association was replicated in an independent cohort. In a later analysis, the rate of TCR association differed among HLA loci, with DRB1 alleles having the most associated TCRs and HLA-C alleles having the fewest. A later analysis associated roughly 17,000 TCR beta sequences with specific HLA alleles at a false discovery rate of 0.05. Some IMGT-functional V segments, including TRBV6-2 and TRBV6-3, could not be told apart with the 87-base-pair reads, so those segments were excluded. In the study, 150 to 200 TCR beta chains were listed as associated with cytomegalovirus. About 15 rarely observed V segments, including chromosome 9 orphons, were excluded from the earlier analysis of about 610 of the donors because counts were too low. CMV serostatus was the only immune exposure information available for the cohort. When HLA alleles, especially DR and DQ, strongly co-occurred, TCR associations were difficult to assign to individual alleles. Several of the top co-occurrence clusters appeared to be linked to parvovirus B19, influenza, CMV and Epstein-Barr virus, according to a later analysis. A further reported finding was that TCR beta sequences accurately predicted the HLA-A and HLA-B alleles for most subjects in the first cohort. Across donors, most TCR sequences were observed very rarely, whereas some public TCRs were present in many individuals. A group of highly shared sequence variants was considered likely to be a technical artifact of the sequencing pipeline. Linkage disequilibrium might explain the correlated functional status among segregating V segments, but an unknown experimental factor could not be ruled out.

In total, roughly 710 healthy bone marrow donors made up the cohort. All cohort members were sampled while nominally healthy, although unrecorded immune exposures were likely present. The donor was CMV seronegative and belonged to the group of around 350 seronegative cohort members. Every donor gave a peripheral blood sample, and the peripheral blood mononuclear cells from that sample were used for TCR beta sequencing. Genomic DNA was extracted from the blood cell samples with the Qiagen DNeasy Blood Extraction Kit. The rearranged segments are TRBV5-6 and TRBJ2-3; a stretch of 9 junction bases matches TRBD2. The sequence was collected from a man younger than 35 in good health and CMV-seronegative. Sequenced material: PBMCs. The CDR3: CASSLIPLAGKDTQYF. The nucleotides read TGTGCCAGCAGCTTGATCCCCCTAGCGGGGAAGGATACGCAGTATTTT.